This T cell receptor beta chain was recorded in a study of T cell repertoires in cytomegalovirus infection. Overall study context: CMV epitopes in the study were HLA-C-restricted (recently identified) and HLA-B-restricted (well studied). Indications came from public TCR beta signatures; they pointed to CMV infection and to a matching HLA type.

Germline CDR1 and CDR2: SQVTM and ANQGSEA. The CDR3 consists of 15 residues. TCRdb re-analysed the reads in MiXCR, keeping a single row per CDR3 protein. The repertoire holds fewer than 950,000 distinct CDR3 sequences, with approximately 30% as singletons. This clonotype was found once. Its antigen is not known. Germline and junction disagree at one end, which may indicate a read error. Overall study results and limits: Carriers of CMV and the relevant HLA type were discriminated by public TCR beta frequency. Ex vivo, HLA-C-restricted CMV-specific TCR beta clonotypes prevailed over the rest of the response.

The clonotype originates from a human donor in good health (CMV status not recorded). Some clones in this sample may be carry-over from other donors' samples. The specimen was cultured CD8+ T cells from PBMCs, collected from culture after CMV antigen stimulation. The chain combines TRBV29-1 with TRBJ2-1; tentatively, D is TRBD2 (7 bases). Written as DNA, the CDR3 is TGCAGCGTCTTCTCCCGGGGGGCGGACTACAATGAACAGTTCTTC. Its protein is CSVFSRGADYNEQFF.